What follows are 5 T cell receptor beta chains derived from one specimen sequenced in a study of T cell responses to AZD1222 COVID-19 vaccine (dated by TCRdb to the early 2020s). This sample's time point label indicates: baseline before first vaccination. Libraries were prepared through the immunoSEQ multiplex PCR assay. TCRdb mirrors the immuneACCESS table, restricted to in-frame sequences. Some clones are absent from its copies; in checked studies, under half trace to an unresolved V gene, and the reason for the others is unknown. The sample table records under 200,000 clones; about 94% of these occur just once. The ten biggest clones cover about 9.3% of the sample. The material sequenced was peripheral blood, taken on day 0 of AZD1222 vaccination. Source of these receptors: an adult in good health.

The V and J genes are TRBV5-5 and TRBJ1-3; no firm D call. Per the germline V gene, CDR1 is SGHKS and CDR2 is YYEKEE (reference sequence). V dropped 2 bases and J dropped 0 bases, with 6 bases sitting between them. This CDR3 is 14 amino acids long. CDR3: CASSFGLSGNTIYF. CDR3 nucleotide sequence: TGTGCCAGCAGCTTTGGCCTCTCTGGAAACACCATATATTTT.

This sequence joins TRBV4-1 and TRBJ1-3, with TRBD1 matching over 7 bases. The V segment lost 4 bases and the J segment 4 bases; nucleotides outside the gene matches: 7. This CDR3 has 15 residues. Germline assignment: CDR1 MGHRA and CDR2 YSYEKL. For the CDR3, the DNA is TGCGCCAGCAGCCCCTTCGACAGGGCCGGAAACACCATATATTTT. This translates into CASSPFDRAGNTIYF.

The rearrangement joins TRBV6-5 to TRBJ2-7, with TRBD1 as a possible D gene (5 bases). V was pared by 6 bases and J by 0 bases, with 12 bases between. Per the germline V gene, CDR1 is MNHEY and CDR2 is SVGAGI. CDR3 length: 14 amino acids. The CDR3 bases are TGTGCCAGCAGGATCGACAGTAGCTCCTACGAGCAGTACTTC. Protein sequence: CASRIDSSSYEQYF.

This sequence joins TRBV6-5 and TRBJ2-3, with 10 bases lining up with TRBD2. This CDR3 is 14 amino acids long. Germline V gene lookup returns CDR1 MNHEY and CDR2 SVGAGI. The V and J ends lost 5 bases and 10 bases, in that order; junction bases with no gene match: 9. The CDR3 sequence is CASSPSGGDTAQYF. The CDR3 DNA follows: TGTGCCAGCAGTCCTAGCGGGGGAGATACTGCGCAGTATTTT.

The chain employs TRBV28 and TRBJ1-5; D might be TRBD1 (6 bases). This CDR3 is built from 14 residues. The ends were cut back, 6 bases at V and 1 base at J, with 10 bases in the middle. Germline loops: CDR1 MDHEN, CDR2 SYDVKM. This CDR3 reads CASRGRGSNQPQHF. The DNA for the CDR3 is TGTGCCAGCAGGGGGAGGGGGAGCAATCAGCCCCAGCATTTT.